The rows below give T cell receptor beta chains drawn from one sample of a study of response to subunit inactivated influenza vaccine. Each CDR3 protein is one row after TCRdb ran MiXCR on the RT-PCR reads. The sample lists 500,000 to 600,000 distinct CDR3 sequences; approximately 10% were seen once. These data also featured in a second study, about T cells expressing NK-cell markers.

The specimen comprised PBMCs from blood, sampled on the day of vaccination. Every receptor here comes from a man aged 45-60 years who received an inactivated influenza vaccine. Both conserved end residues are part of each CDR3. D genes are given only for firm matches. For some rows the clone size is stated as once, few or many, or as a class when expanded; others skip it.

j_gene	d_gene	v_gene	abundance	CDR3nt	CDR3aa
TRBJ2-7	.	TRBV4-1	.	TGCGCCAGCAGCCACAACCGTTGGACTACCCCCAGTAGGGAGCAGTACTTC	CASSHNRWTTPSREQYF
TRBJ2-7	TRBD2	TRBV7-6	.	TGTGCCAGCAGCTTAAAGGAGCGGGACTACTACGAGCAGTACTTC	CASSLKERDYYEQYF
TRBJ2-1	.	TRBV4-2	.	TGTGCCAGCAGCTATGGGGAGAGTGAGCAGTTCTTC	CASSYGESEQFF
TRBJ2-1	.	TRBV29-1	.	TGCAGCGTAATCAGGGGGGGCACCTACAATGAGCAGTTCTTC	CSVIRGGTYNEQFF
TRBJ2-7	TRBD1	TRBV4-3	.	TGCGCCAGCAGCCAATACGACAGGGGGGGCGAGGACGAGCAGTACTTC	CASSQYDRGGEDEQYF
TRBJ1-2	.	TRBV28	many	TGTGCCAGCACTATCCCTTGGGGCGACTATGGCTACACCTTC	CASTIPWGDYGYTF
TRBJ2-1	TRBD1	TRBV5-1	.	TGCGCCAGCAGCTCTCCTCGGGGACAGAGTCGCCCCGGCGGTGAGCAGTTCTTC	CASSSPRGQSRPGGEQFF
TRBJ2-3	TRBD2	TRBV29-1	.	TGCAGCGTCACTAGGACTAGCGGGTTCGACACGCAGTATTTT	CSVTRTSGFDTQYF
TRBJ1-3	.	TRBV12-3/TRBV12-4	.	TGTGCCAGCAGTTTCAGGGCGGGCTCTGGAAACACCATATATTTT	CASSFRAGSGNTIYF
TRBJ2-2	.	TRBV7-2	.	TGTGCCAGCAGCTTAGATCCTGGGCAAGGGGAGCTGTTTTTT	CASSLDPGQGELFF
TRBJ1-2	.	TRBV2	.	TGTGCCAGCAGTGACAGGGCGCTCTATGGCTACACCTTC	CASSDRALYGYTF
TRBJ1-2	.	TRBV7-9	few	TGTGCCCTGGAAAAAGGGGCTAACTATGGCTACACCTTC	CALEKGANYGYTF
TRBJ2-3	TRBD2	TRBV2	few	TGTGCCAGCAGTGAAGCGCGGGGGGGTAGCACAGATACGCAGTATTTT	CASSEARGGSTDTQYF
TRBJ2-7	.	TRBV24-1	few	TGTGCCACCAGTGGAACAGGTAGCTCCTACGAGCAGTACTTC	CATSGTGSSYEQYF
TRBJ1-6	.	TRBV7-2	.	TGTGCCAGCAGCTTAGATCCGGGAGTCTCACCCCTCCACTTT	CASSLDPGVSPLHF
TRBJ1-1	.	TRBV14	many	TGTGCCAGCAGCCAAGGGAGAGTGAACACTGAAGCTTTCTTT	CASSQGRVNTEAFF
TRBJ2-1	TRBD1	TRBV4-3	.	TGCGCCAGCAGCCACCCGGGACAGGGGGTTATCGATGAGCAGTTCTTC	CASSHPGQGVIDEQFF
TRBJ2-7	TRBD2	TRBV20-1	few	TGCAGTGCTAGTCACGCTAGCGGGACTCGGTCCTACGAGCAGTACTTC	CSASHASGTRSYEQYF
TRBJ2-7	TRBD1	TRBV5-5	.	TGTGCCAGCAGCTCGCTGACAGGGGGTTTATCCCACGAGCAGTACTTC	CASSSLTGGLSHEQYF
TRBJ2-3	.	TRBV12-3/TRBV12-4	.	TGTGCCAGCAGTTTGGGGAGGACCCGCGGGGATACGCAGTATTTT	CASSLGRTRGDTQYF
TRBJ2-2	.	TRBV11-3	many	TGTGCCAGCAGCTTAGGGACTTTCACCGGGGAGCTGTTTTTT	CASSLGTFTGELFF
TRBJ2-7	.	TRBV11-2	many	TGTGCCAGCAGCTTAGATCGGGGAAGCTCCTACGAGCAGTACTTC	CASSLDRGSSYEQYF
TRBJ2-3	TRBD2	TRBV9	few	TGTGCCAGCAGCGTAGGCCCAGCGGGGGTCGTCACAGATACGCAGTATTTT	CASSVGPAGVVTDTQYF
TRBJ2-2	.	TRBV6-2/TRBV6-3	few	TGTGCCAGCAGTTATCCCGGGACCCTGAAAACCGGGGAGCTGTTTTTT	CASSYPGTLKTGELFF
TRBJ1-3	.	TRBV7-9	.	TGTGCCAGCGGGGTAGCTGGAAACACCATATATTTT	CASGVAGNTIYF
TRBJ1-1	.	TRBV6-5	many	TGTGCCAGCAGTTACCGGACGGTGAACACTGAAGCTTTCTTT	CASSYRTVNTEAFF
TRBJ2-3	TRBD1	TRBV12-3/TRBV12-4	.	TGTGCCAGCAGACTGGGACAGTTCACAGATACGCAGTATTTT	CASRLGQFTDTQYF
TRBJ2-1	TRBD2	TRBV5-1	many	TGCGCCAGCAGTGAGGGACTAGCGGGAGAAAATGAGCAGTTCTTC	CASSEGLAGENEQFF
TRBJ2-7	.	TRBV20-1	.	TGCAGTGCTGTCCCTAGGGGCGGCGAGCAGTACTTC	CSAVPRGGEQYF